Listed here is a single T cell receptor (beta chain). Taking about 17-31 mg of unsorted bulk tissue, the authors co-extracted RNA and DNA. Starting from 500 ng of total RNA, TCR beta cDNA was produced with a primer in the constant region. Generation of the TCR beta libraries relied on three nested multiplex PCR rounds using slightly modified ARM-PCR. TRBV1-TRBV30 forward and Cbeta reverse primers drove the first two roughly 10-cycle rounds. MiXCR, run by TCRdb on the multiplex PCR reads, gives a single entry per CDR3 protein. This sample has roughly 55,000 distinct CDR3 sequences; 71% occur once, and the top ten carry just over 55%. This specimen comes from a study of tumor-infiltrating lymphocytes in primary liver carcinoma. The wider study: The patients comprised men and women between the ages of 30 and 69 years. Read depth, roughly 3.5 to 8 million productive TCRbeta reads, did not differ significantly between tissues.

The CDR3 length is 13 residues. The V and J ends lost 4 bases and 7 bases respectively, with 16 bases between them. The germline CDR1 and CDR2 sequences are SQVTM and ANQGSEA. Sequenced: liver tumor tissue from sampling region 2. The sample's subset: tumor region T2, inferior pole. The chain joins TRBV29-1 to TRBJ1-2; possible D gene TRBD1, 5 bases. This TCR was sampled from a man between 40 and 49 years old with primary liver carcinoma and hepatitis B virus infection. CDR3 residues: CSVARDGGLGYTF. The DNA for the CDR3 is TGCAGCGTTGCTCGGGACGGGGGACTTGGCTACACCTTC.